The T cell receptor (beta chain) described here comes from a study of cytomegalovirus exposure and HLA in healthy donors. The PCR made use of 60 Vbeta and 13 Jbeta primers. Using immunoSEQ multiplex PCR, the repertoire was profiled, and TCRdb retains in-frame clones only, with some absent. The repertoire holds approximately 150,000 clones, with nearly 80% as singletons. The CDR3 consists of 15 residues. The germline CDR1 and CDR2 sequences are MNHNY and SVGAGI (reference sequence). J gave up 2 bases and V 0 bases, and 1 base lay outside the gene matches. The sequence derives from a man aged 18 to 29 in good health and CMV-seropositive. The sample was PBMCs. The chain has TRBV6-6 and TRBJ2-7, with TRBD2 matching over 10 bases. CDR3 loop: CASSYSLAGPYEQYF. DNA for the CDR3: TGTGCCAGCAGTTACTCACTAGCGGGGCCCTACGAGCAGTACTTC.